The source of this T cell receptor (beta chain) is a study of beta chain features in type 1 diabetes (dated by TCRdb to 2016 to 2019). For the wider study: No differences in mean age, gender distribution, total cell number or subset yield were found between patients and healthy donors. Across all samples, about 110 million sorted cells were examined, and cell number per subset correlated strongly with RNA yield. In the study, recently diagnosed type 1 diabetes patients and matched healthy donors were compared on the TCRB repertoires of their sorted circulating CD4+ T cell subsets. Regulatory and stem cell-like memory subsets were isolated from only 8 patients and about 8 healthy donors, whereas naive and central memory subsets came from all 30 or so donors.

The CDR3, from cysteine to phenylalanine, totals 11 residues. Just CDR3 DNA is preserved here, 33 bases in frame from base 1. Trimming costs V 0 bases and J 7 bases, and their ends lie 7 bases apart. Looking up the germline V gene (reference sequence) yields CDR1 GTSNPN and CDR2 SVGIG. All of the isolated RNA was reverse transcribed with the High Capacity cDNA Reverse Transcription Kit, so expressed TCRB transcripts were sequenced. Naive, central memory and regulatory T cell samples underwent deep immunoSEQ sequencing, averaging approximately 3.3 million total reads per sample. After sorted cells were lysed in RLT buffer, RNA was extracted with DNase-treated RNeasy Micro or Mini kits, with the choice depending on cell number. To prevent cross-contamination, each cell subset was processed individually, whereas patient and healthy donor samples were processed jointly. TCRB sequences were amplified from cDNA with the immunoSEQ multiplex PCR, producing 87-bp fragments spanning the CDR3 region. Sequencing of the amplicons was done on the Illumina HiSeq platform. The authors' analysis ran thus. PCR bias was corrected computationally using synthetic template baselines, and reads within Hamming distance 2 were collapsed, with unmergeable singletons discarded. Reads were aligned against IMGT so that V, D and J genes, CDR3 length and insertions or deletions at six rearrangement sites could be assigned. Within each subset, clonotype counts were normalized to sorted cell number, after which true diversity and Gini coefficients were computed with the tcR R package. The overlap coefficient, calculated on TCRB nucleotide sequences, was used to quantify repertoire sharing. As a proxy for the pre-selection repertoire, out-of-frame TCRB sequences from naive cells were analyzed. TCRdb carries this immuneACCESS record with in-frame sequences only. Its versions omit some clonotypes, under half of them owing to an unresolved V gene in the studies checked, with the rest unexplained. The D gene and trimming were derived from the DNA, and the V and J assignments and clone size from that table. This sample comprises about 700,000 clones, about an eighth of them detected only once. The ten most abundant clones make up around 0.022% of the sample.

This clone was counted only a few times. Its antigen remains unidentified. No base quality information exists; no much larger clone differs at one position. The same CDR3 is also encoded by other DNA sequences in this sample. Each donor gave one peripheral blood draw, averaging approximately 0.11 L, which was collected into heparinised tubes. A BD FACSAria II and a panel including CD45RO, CCR7, CD25, CD127, CD95 and CD27 were used to sort naive, central memory, regulatory and stem cell-like memory CD4+ T cells. Purity was above 98% for every sorted population. Right away, PBMCs were isolated by Lymphoprep density gradient centrifugation and were stained directly, with no culture step. So that batch effects would be minimized, each experiment stained and sorted samples in pairs, pairing one healthy donor with one patient. Overall results and qualifications from the work: HLA sub-analyses involved small numbers of individuals, so any influence of HLA type on TCRB rearrangement remained unresolved. Patients with type 1 diabetes made fewer insertions and deleted more nucleotides at VDJ recombination sites, implying thymic rearrangement abnormalities. Shorter templates might be favored by PCR, yet because patient and control samples were amplified and corrected together, any such skew would affect both groups equally. Type 1 diabetes patients showed a moderate but significant shortening of TCRB CDR3 length in all four CD4+ subsets. Because cDNA was sequenced instead of genomic DNA, activated cells with high expression could be over-represented, although the groups did not differ in activation or CD3 levels. Naive, central memory and regulatory TCRB repertoires appeared to be more alike among patients than among healthy donors.

This chain joins TRBV30 to TRBJ2-7; no D gene call is confident. This TCR was recovered from a man between 18 and 29 years old with type 1 diabetes. Sample: naive CD4+ T cells from blood. The sample's cell subset or site label, decoded: true naive CD4+ T cells. The DNA reads TGTGCCTGGAGTGTGGGGTTAGAGCAGTACTTC. Translated, it reads CAWSVGLEQYF.